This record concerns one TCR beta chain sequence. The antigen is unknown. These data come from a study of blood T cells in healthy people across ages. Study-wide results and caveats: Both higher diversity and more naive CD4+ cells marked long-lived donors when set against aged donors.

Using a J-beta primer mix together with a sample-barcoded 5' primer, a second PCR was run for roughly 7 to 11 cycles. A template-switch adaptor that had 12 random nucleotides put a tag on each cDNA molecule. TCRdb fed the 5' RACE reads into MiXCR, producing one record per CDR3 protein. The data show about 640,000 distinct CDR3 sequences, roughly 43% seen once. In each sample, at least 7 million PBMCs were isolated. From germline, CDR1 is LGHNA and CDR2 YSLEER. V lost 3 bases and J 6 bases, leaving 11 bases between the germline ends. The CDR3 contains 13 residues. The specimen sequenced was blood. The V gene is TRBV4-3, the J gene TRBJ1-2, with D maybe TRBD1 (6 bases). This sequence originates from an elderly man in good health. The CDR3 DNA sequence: TGCGCCAGCAGCCACAGGGGTGATGATGGCTACACCTTC. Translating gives CASSHRGDDGYTF.